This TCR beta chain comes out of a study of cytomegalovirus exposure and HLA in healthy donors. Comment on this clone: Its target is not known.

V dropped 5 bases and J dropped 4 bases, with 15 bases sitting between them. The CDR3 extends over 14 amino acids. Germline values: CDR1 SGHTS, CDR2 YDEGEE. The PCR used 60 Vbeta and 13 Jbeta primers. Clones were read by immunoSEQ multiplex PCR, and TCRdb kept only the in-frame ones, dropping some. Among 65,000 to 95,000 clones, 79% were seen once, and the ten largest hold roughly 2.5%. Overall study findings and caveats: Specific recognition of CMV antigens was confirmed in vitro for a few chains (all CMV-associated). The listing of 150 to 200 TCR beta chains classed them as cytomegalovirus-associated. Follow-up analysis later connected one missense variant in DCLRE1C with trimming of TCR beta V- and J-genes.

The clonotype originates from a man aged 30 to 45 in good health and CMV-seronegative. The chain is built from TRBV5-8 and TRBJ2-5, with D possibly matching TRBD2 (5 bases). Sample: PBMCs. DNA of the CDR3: TGTGCCAGCAGGAGGGTCATTGCGGGAGAGACCCAGTACTTC. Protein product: CASRRVIAGETQYF.